This TCR beta chain originates from a study of CD8 T cells in Susac syndrome. Study-wide results and caveats: Regarding the TCR sequencing and HLA analysis, the study admitted that a relatively small number of individuals were involved.

Of note for this clonotype: Its antigen remains unidentified.

TCR beta sequencing covered blood CD8+ and CD4+ T cells. CD8+ and CD4+ T cells were negatively isolated; TEMRA cells were FACS-enriched. After extraction with the RNeasy kit, about 0.5 to 1 ug of the RNA was reverse transcribed using random hexamers. Amplification of TCR beta CDR3 by immunoSEQ multiplex PCR spanned 54 Vbeta and 13 Jbeta. TCRdb processed the immunoSEQ multiplex PCR reads anew with MiXCR; each CDR3 protein has one entry. Among about 150,000 distinct CDR3 sequences listed, just under 95% were seen once. The sample taken for sequencing was CD8+ T cells from PBMCs. This clonotype originated in a human donor with multiple sclerosis.

The CDR3 DNA reads TGTGCCAGCAGTTTGGCCCTGGAGGGGAACACCGGGGAGCTGTTTTTT. This gives the protein CASSLALEGNTGELFF. The rearrangement uses TRBV28 and TRBJ2-2; tentatively, D is TRBD2 (6 bases). The germline gives CDR1 MDHEN, CDR2 SYDVKM. The CDR3 length is 16 residues. V lost 3 bases, J lost 1 base, and 12 bases lay in between.